This T cell receptor (beta chain) originates from a study of tumor-infiltrating lymphocytes in primary liver carcinoma. About the research overall: Male and female patients aged 30 to 69 years made up the cohort.

A primer in the constant region served to generate TCR beta cDNA from 450 to 650 ng of total RNA. ARM-PCR, slightly modified, supplied the TCR beta libraries through three nested multiplex PCR rounds. Forward primers for TRBV1-TRBV30 and a C-beta reverse primer served the first two PCR rounds, at about 10 cycles each. TCRdb re-called the multiplex PCR reads with MiXCR, one entry per CDR3 protein. The sample holds about 330,000 distinct CDR3 sequences, 65% seen once. In this sample, this clonotype turned up many times. The CDR3 spans 15 residues. Germline CDR1 and CDR2: SGHAT and FQNNGV. With 8 bases clipped from V and 2 bases from J, the junction kept 10 bases outside the gene matches. The blood RNA (from unsorted whole blood) was obtained, and germline DNA was also extracted.

The sequencing input was peripheral blood. The TCR comes from a man aged 35 to 55 with primary liver carcinoma and hepatitis B virus infection. The V call is TRBV11-2, the J call TRBJ2-7, with 9 nucleotides matching TRBD2. Written as DNA, the CDR3 is TGTGCCAGCCGGGGGGTGACTAGCGGCCCCTACGAGCAGTACTTC. Translating gives CASRGVTSGPYEQYF.